Following are 7 T cell receptor beta chains from one sample sequenced in a study of shared clonotypes between healthy human individuals. Selected positively for CCR7 and CD45RO-negative, naive CD8 cells excluded terminally differentiated effector memory CD45RA+ cells. Only in-frame clones appear in the TCRdb table, and some are missing; sequencing was by immunoSEQ multiplex PCR. The sample contains about 2.2 million clones, just over 90% of which appear only once. The sequenced sample was naive CD8+ T cells from PBMCs. These receptors came from a young man in good health. Some clones in this sample may be carry-over from other donors' samples.

The chain carries TRBV27 and TRBJ1-5; the D gene is possibly TRBD1 (6 bases). The CDR3 runs 16 residues. Germline CDR1 reads MNHEY; CDR2 reads SMNVEV (reference sequence). V was trimmed by 6 bases and J by 2 bases, leaving 17 bases between them. The CDR3 DNA reads TGTGCCAGCAGGCAAGACGGGAGGGGGGGCAATCAGCCCCAGCATTTT. Its translation is CASRQDGRGGNQPQHF.

The V and J genes are TRBV5-6 and TRBJ1-1; D gene ambiguous. The germline V gene encodes CDR1 SGHDT and CDR2 YYEEEE. V was clipped by 0 bases and J by 10 bases, with 10 bases between them. CDR3 length equals 12 residues. This chain's CDR3 is CASSLARAAAFF. CDR3 sequence (DNA): TGTGCCAGCAGCTTGGCCCGGGCCGCAGCTTTCTTT.

This chain joins TRBV11-2 and TRBJ2-3; maybe TRBD1 (5 bases). V was clipped by 3 bases and J by 4 bases, with 11 bases between them. CDR1 SGHAT and CDR2 FQNNGV come from the germline V gene. This CDR3 contains 14 residues. The CDR3 reads CASSFPLGADTQYF. The CDR3 DNA reads as TGTGCCAGCAGCTTCCCTTTAGGGGCAGATACGCAGTATTTT. Together with reference TRBV11-2 and TRBJ2-3, the CDR3 gives the full variable domain: EAGVAQSPRYKIIEKRQSVAFWCNPISGHATLYWYQQILGQGPKLLIQFQNNGVVDDSQLPKDRFSAERLKGVDSTLKIQPAKLEDSAVYLCASSFPLGADTQYFGPGTRLTVL.

In its sample, this clone was seen once. The chain is built from TRBV9 and TRBJ2-1; 13 bases agree with TRBD2. Trimming took 4 bases from V and 6 from J; bases not matched to a gene: 7. The CDR3 consists of 16 residues. CDR1 and CDR2 (germline): SGDLS, YYNGEE. Here the CDR3 DNA reads TGTGCCAGCAGCTCCCGGACTAGCGGGAGCCGCAATGAGCAGTTCTTC. It specifies CASSSRTSGSRNEQFF.

The V and J genes are TRBV7-8 and TRBJ2-7; the match to TRBD1 covers 12 bases. Germline V gene sequence: CDR1 SGHVS, CDR2 FQNEAQ. The CDR3 is 17 amino acids. V trimming: 5 bases; J trimming: 3 bases; junction bases outside the gene matches: 11. CDR3 loop: CASSPGTGGLLGYEQYF. CDR3 nucleotide sequence: TGTGCCAGCAGCCCGGGGACAGGGGGCCTTTTGGGCTACGAGCAGTACTTC.

The chain employs TRBV4-1 and TRBJ2-2; tentatively, D is TRBD1 (5 bases). V was clipped by 3 bases and J by 7 bases, with 18 bases between them. CDR1 is MGHRA and CDR2 is YSYEKL in the germline V gene. This CDR3 comprises 16 residues. The CDR3 sequence: CASSQKGHPAVGELFF. The CDR3 DNA follows: TGCGCCAGCAGCCAGAAAGGACACCCTGCAGTCGGGGAGCTGTTTTTT.

The chain combines TRBV7-9 with TRBJ1-5, with 7 positions matching TRBD1. The CDR3 has 14 amino acids. The germline V gene has CDR1 SEHNR and CDR2 FQNEAQ (reference sequence). Trimming cost V 2 bases and J 5 bases; bases outside gene matches: 3. The CDR3 DNA reads TGTGCCAGCAGCTTATCAGGGGGTCATCAGCCCCAGCATTTT. Its translation is CASSLSGGHQPQHF.